This is a list of T cell receptor beta chains from one sample in a study of control samples from healthy donors and cancer patients. The assay was immunoSEQ multiplex PCR, and TCRdb's table has in-frame clones only and misses some. This table holds 95,000 to 150,000 clones, around 88% found once. Material: blood. These receptors were collected from a man aged 40-50 years in good health. Both conserved end residues are part of each CDR3. A D gene is named only where the DNA matches it firmly. Size is omitted from some rows. Given values are once, few, many or a class for expanded clones.

TRBJ1-5 - TRBV10-2 - CASGGGEHQPQHF TGCGCCAGCGGGGGGGGAGAACATCAGCCCCAGCATTTT
TRBJ1-2 once TRBV12-3/TRBV12-4 TRBD1 CASSSGQGFGYTF TGTGCCAGCAGCTCGGGACAGGGCTTTGGCTACACCTTC
TRBJ1-2 - TRBV19 - CASSSSRTGYTF TGTGCCAGTAGTAGTTCCCGGACGGGTTACACCTTC
TRBJ1-6 - TRBV30 TRBD1 CAWSKTGWSYNSPLHF TGTGCCTGGAGTAAGACAGGGTGGTCCTATAATTCACCCCTCCACTTT
TRBJ2-7 - TRBV10-3 - CAIRDVEQYF TGTGCCATCAGGGACGTCGAGCAGTACTTC
TRBJ2-7 - TRBV6-1 - CASSEKGATYEQYF TGTGCCAGCAGTGAAAAAGGGGCCACCTACGAGCAGTACTTC
TRBJ2-7 - TRBV24-1 TRBD1 CATPGQGCNEQYF TGTGCCACCCCTGGACAGGGTTGCAACGAGCAGTACTTC
TRBJ2-2 - TRBV7-3 - CASSLNTNTGELFF TGTGCCAGCAGCTTAAATACGAACACCGGGGAGCTGTTTTTT
TRBJ1-5 - TRBV6-6 - CASSVGNQPQHF TGTGCCAGCAGTGTTGGCAATCAGCCCCAGCATTTT
TRBJ1-1 many TRBV11-1 - CASSANRNTEAFF TGTGCCAGCAGCGCCAACAGGAACACTGAAGCTTTCTTT
TRBJ1-2 - TRBV7-8 - CASSLIEAGEGTANYGYTF TGTGCCAGCAGCTTAATCGAGGCAGGGGAGGGAACAGCTAACTATGGCTACACCTTC
TRBJ2-7 - TRBV5-6 TRBD2 CASSLGLADNSYEQYF TGTGCCAGCAGCTTGGGACTAGCGGACAACTCCTACGAGCAGTACTTC
TRBJ1-3 - TRBV30 - CAWEKLGGKGNTIYF TGTGCCTGGGAGAAACTAGGGGGAAAAGGAAACACCATATATTTT
TRBJ1-4 - TRBV29-1 - CSVTEGATNEKLFF TGCAGCGTTACTGAGGGGGCAACTAATGAAAAACTGTTTTTT
TRBJ2-1 - TRBV11-2 TRBD2 CASSNLLAGGPFEQFF TGTGCCAGCAGCAACCTTCTAGCGGGGGGGCCGTTCGAGCAGTTCTTC
TRBJ2-7 - TRBV6-2/TRBV6-3 TRBD1 CASSYSGTGPYEQYF TGTGCCAGCAGTTACTCAGGGACAGGGCCCTACGAGCAGTACTTC